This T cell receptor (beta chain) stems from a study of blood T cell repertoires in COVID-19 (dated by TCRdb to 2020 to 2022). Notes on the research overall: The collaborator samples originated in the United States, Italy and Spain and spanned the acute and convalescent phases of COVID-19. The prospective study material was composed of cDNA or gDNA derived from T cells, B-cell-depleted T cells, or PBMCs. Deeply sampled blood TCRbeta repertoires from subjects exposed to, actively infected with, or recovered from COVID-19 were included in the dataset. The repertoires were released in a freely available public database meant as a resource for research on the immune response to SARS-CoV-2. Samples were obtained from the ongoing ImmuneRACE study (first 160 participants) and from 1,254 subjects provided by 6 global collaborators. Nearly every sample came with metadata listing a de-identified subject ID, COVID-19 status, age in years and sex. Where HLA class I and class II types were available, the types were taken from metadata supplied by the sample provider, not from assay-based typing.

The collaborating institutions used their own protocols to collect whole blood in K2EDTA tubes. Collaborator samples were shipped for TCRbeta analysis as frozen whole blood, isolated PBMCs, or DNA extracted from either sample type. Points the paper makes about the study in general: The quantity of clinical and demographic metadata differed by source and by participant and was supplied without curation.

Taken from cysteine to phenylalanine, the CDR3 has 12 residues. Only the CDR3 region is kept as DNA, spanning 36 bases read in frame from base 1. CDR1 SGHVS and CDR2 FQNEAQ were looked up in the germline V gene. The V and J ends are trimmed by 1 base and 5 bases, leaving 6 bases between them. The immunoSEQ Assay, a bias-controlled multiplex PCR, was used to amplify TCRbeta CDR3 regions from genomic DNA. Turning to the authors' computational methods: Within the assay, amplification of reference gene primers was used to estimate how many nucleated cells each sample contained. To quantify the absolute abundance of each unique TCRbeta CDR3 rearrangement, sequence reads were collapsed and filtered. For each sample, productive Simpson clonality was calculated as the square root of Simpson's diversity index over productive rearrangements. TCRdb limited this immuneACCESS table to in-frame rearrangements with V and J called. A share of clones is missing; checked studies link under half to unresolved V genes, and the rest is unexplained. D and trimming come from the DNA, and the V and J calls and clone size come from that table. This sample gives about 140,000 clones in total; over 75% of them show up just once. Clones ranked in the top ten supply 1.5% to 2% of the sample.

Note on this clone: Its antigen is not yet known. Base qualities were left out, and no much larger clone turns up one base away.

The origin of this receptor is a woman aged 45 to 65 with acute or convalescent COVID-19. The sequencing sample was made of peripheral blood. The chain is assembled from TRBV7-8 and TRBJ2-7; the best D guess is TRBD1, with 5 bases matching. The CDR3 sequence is CASSLGGHEQYF. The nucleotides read TGTGCCAGCAGCTTAGGGGGCCACGAGCAGTACTTC.